The 29 T cell receptor beta chains presented below share a single source sample, sequenced in a study of blood T cell repertoires in COVID-19. TCRdb keeps only in-frame clones here, not all; method: immunoSEQ multiplex PCR. The sample has 200,000 to 250,000 clones, approximately 90% seen once. The sample was peripheral blood. The receptors stem from a woman in her fifties or sixties with COVID-19, enrolled during active disease.

The V and J genes are TRBV20-1 and TRBJ1-5; D is perhaps TRBD1 (6 bases). The CDR3 has 15 amino acids. The ends were cut back, 3 bases at V and 0 bases at J, with 12 bases in the middle. Germline V gene data show CDR1 as DFQATT and CDR2 as SNEGSKA (reference sequence). The CDR3: CSASRQAYSNQPQHF. The DNA for the CDR3 is TGCAGTGCTAGTAGACAGGCCTATAGCAATCAGCCCCAGCATTTT.

The chain has TRBV5-1 and TRBJ2-5; D perhaps matches TRBD1 (7 bases). The germline V gene has CDR1 SGHRS and CDR2 YFSETQ. CDR3 length: 14 amino acids. V was shortened by 0 bases and J by 5 bases, with 11 bases between the two germline ends. CDR3 in amino acids: CASSLGSGGETQYF. The CDR3 coding sequence is TGCGCCAGCAGCTTGGGGTCAGGGGGGGAGACCCAGTACTTC.

This clone was recorded a few times. This chain uses TRBV10-3 with TRBJ1-1, with D unclear. Germline-derived CDR1 and CDR2 are ENHRY and SYGVKD. V lost 2 bases to trimming and J lost 1 base, with 8 bases between them. The CDR3 is 14 residues long. The CDR3 DNA follows: TGTGCCATCAGTGAGGGGAGGGCGAACACTGAAGCTTTCTTT. It specifies CAISEGRANTEAFF.

This clone appeared a single time. V gene TRBV27 combines with J gene TRBJ1-5; no clear D gene. This CDR3 is built from 16 residues. V dropped 3 bases and J dropped 7 bases, with 19 bases sitting between them. In germline, CDR1 is MNHEY, CDR2 SMNVEV (reference sequence). The CDR3: CASSFDDPRGVQPQHF. CDR3 DNA: TGTGCCAGCAGTTTCGACGATCCGAGAGGAGTCCAGCCCCAGCATTTT.

Ten or more counts support this clone. CDR3 coding DNA: TGTGCCAGCAGCAAAGAACAGTCAGTAGCCAAAAACATTCAGTACTTC. Amino acids: CASSKEQSVAKNIQYF. The genes are TRBV21-1 and TRBJ2-4; TRBD1 is taken as the D call from the table, unchecked against the DNA. TRBV21-1 is designated a pseudogene. The CDR3 length is 16 residues.

The V gene is TRBV5-5, the J gene TRBJ2-3, with 9 bases lining up with TRBD2. The CDR3 spans 16 residues. The trim removed 2 bases at V and 0 bases at J, leaving 4 bases unmatched. Germline CDR1 and CDR2: SGHKS and YYEKEE (reference sequence). CDR3 residues: CASSLSGGLSTDTQYF. CDR3 sequence (DNA): TGTGCCAGCAGCTTAAGCGGGGGGCTTAGCACAGATACGCAGTATTTT.

The chain uses TRBV28 and TRBJ2-7; the match to TRBD1 covers 8 bases. The junction had 14 bases not matched to a gene; V was cut back by 9 bases and J by 7 bases. Germline V lookup: CDR1 MDHEN, CDR2 SYDVKM. The CDR3 runs to 14 residues. CDR3 sequence: CASSPKTGGWEQYF. The CDR3 bases are TGTGCCAGTAGTCCTAAAACAGGGGGGTGGGAGCAGTACTTC.

The genes are TRBV11-1 and TRBJ2-1, with a tentative D call TRBD2 (6 bases). CDR1 SGHAT and CDR2 FQDESV come from the germline V gene (reference sequence). The CDR3 length is 14 residues. V was clipped by 5 bases and J by 10 bases, with 18 bases between them. This CDR3 reads CASSLRTSGGEQFF. As DNA, the CDR3 is TGTGCCAGCAGCCTGAGGACTTCTGGGGGGGAGCAGTTCTTC.

The genes are TRBV5-4 and TRBJ2-3; 10 bases are a match to TRBD2. The germline gives CDR1 SGHNT, CDR2 YYREEE (reference sequence). The V gene end was trimmed by 1 base and the J gene end by 3 bases; junction bases not matched to a gene: 8. The CDR3 totals 17 residues. The CDR3 DNA sequence: TGTGCCAGCAGCTTGCAGGTCCGTAGCGGGGGGACAGATACGCAGTATTTT. The encoded protein is CASSLQVRSGGTDTQYF.

The CDR3 DNA follows: TGTGCCAGCAGCTTGGAACAGGGGGCCGGGGAGCTGTTTTTT. Its protein product is CASSLEQGAGELFF. This chain connects TRBV5-6 to TRBJ2-2, with 8 bases fitting TRBD1. Germline values: CDR1 SGHDT, CDR2 YYEEEE. The V segment lost 0 bases and the J segment 6 bases; nucleotides outside the gene matches: 1. This CDR3 is 14 amino acids long.

The chain is built from TRBV19 and TRBJ2-2; possibly TRBD2 for D (5 bases). Trimming removed 7 bases from V and 6 bases from J, with 6 bases in between. This CDR3 has 11 amino acids. The germline gives CDR1 LNHDA, CDR2 SQIVND (reference sequence). The CDR3 loop reads CASMRAGELFF. The CDR3, as DNA: TGTGCCAGTATGAGGGCCGGGGAGCTGTTTTTT.

This chain uses TRBV7-9 with TRBJ1-6; D may be TRBD1 (6 bases). V lost 7 bases and J 3 bases, leaving 16 bases between the germline ends. CDR3 length equals 16 residues. Germline-derived CDR1 and CDR2 are SEHNR and FQNEAQ (reference sequence). In nucleotides, the CDR3 is TGTGCCAGCACCCTGGGGGCTCTGGGCTATAATTCACCCCTCCACTTT. This gives the protein CASTLGALGYNSPLHF.

The gene calls are TRBV7-9 and TRBJ1-1; possible D gene TRBD1, 5 bases. This CDR3 contains 14 residues. CDR1 and CDR2 from the germline V gene are SEHNR and FQNEAQ (reference sequence). Trimming shortened V by 5 bases and J by 0 bases, and 10 bases separated the two germline ends. The CDR3 region is CASSRGLMNTEAFF. For the CDR3, the DNA is TGTGCCAGCAGCCGGGGACTGATGAACACTGAAGCTTTCTTT.

The chain has TRBV2 and TRBJ1-5; D is possibly TRBD1 (5 bases). The germline V gene has CDR1 SNHLY and CDR2 FYNNEI. The CDR3 contains 13 residues. Trimming cost V 8 bases and J 2 bases, with 10 bases left between them. CDR3 loop: CASCGGGNQPQHF. CDR3 sequence (DNA): TGTGCCAGCTGCGGAGGGGGCAATCAGCCCCAGCATTTT.

CDR3 amino acids: CASSYMDRGAFF. DNA of the CDR3: TGTGCCAGCAGTTATATGGACAGGGGAGCTTTCTTT. The chain carries TRBV12-3 or TRBV12-4 and TRBJ1-1; 9 bases match TRBD1. The V and J ends lost 4 bases and 10 bases, in that order; junction bases with no gene match: 4. The CDR3 loop spans 12 amino acids.

This clone was picked up one time. V usage is TRBV28 and J usage is TRBJ1-2; D perhaps matches TRBD1 (5 bases). V lost 5 bases to trimming and J lost 6 bases, with 19 bases between them. CDR1 is MDHEN, CDR2 SYDVKM, per germline. The CDR3 contains 15 residues. In DNA form, the CDR3 reads TGTGCCAGCAGTGGGATCCCGCCGTTCAGGGATGGCTACACCTTC. Protein: CASSGIPPFRDGYTF.

V and J are TRBV27 and TRBJ1-5; TRBD1 is a possible D gene (5 bases). CDR1 is MNHEY and CDR2 is SMNVEV in the germline V gene (reference sequence). CDR3 size: 12 residues. Trimming stripped 7 bases from V and 5 bases from J, with 9 bases between. The chain's CDR3 is CASINRHQPQHF. In DNA form, the CDR3 reads TGTGCCAGCATAAACAGGCATCAGCCCCAGCATTTT.

The gene calls are TRBV4-1 and TRBJ1-5; a weak D match, TRBD1 (6 bases). Germline V CDR1 and CDR2: MGHRA, YSYEKL. The CDR3 totals 16 residues. V lost 1 base to trimming and J lost 2 bases, with 12 bases between them. The CDR3: CASSQAPDSRNQPQHF. The CDR3 DNA follows: TGCGCCAGCAGCCAAGCTCCGGACAGCCGCAATCAGCCCCAGCATTTT.

The genes are TRBV10-1 and TRBJ2-7; no clear D gene. The CDR3 runs 12 residues. CDR1 is WNHNN, CDR2 SYGVQD, per germline (reference sequence). V lost 3 bases and J 0 bases, leaving 3 bases between the germline ends. The CDR3 DNA sequence: TGCGCCAGCAGTGACAGCTCCTACGAGCAGTACTTC. Protein product: CASSDSSYEQYF.

The gene calls are TRBV7-9 and TRBJ1-3, with 7 bases matching TRBD1. CDR3 length: 18 amino acids. Germline V gene lookup returns CDR1 SEHNR and CDR2 FQNEAQ (reference sequence). Trimming removed 1 base from V and 1 base from J; junction bases left unmatched: 10. In DNA form, the CDR3 reads TGTGCCAGCAGCTTAGACCTCGGGACAGCCGCTTCTGGAAACACCATATATTTT. Translating it yields CASSLDLGTAASGNTIYF.

V and J are TRBV3-1 (or the pseudogene TRBV3-2) and TRBJ2-1, with 8 bases matching TRBD1. The CDR3 totals 18 residues. After removal of 0 bases from V and 0 bases from J, the junction contained 7 bases not matched to a gene. The germline V gene has CDR1 LGHDT and CDR2 YNNKEL (reference sequence). Written as DNA, the CDR3 is TGTGCCAGCAGCCAAGAAAGGACAGGGAAGGGCTCCTACAATGAGCAGTTCTTC. Translated, it gives CASSQERTGKGSYNEQFF.

This sequence joins TRBV2 and TRBJ1-5, with TRBD1 matching 7 bases. This CDR3 comprises 16 residues. V trimming: 6 bases; J trimming: 0 bases; junction bases outside the gene matches: 8. Germline V gene data show CDR1 as SNHLY and CDR2 as FYNNEI. The CDR3: CASSGPDRDSNQPQHF. DNA of the CDR3: TGTGCCAGCAGCGGCCCTGACAGGGATAGCAATCAGCCCCAGCATTTT.

The gene calls are TRBV5-1 and TRBJ1-1; TRBD1 matches 7 bases. The germline V gene encodes CDR1 SGHRS and CDR2 YFSETQ. The V and J ends lost 5 bases and 4 bases, in that order; junction bases with no gene match: 8. The CDR3 has 14 residues. The CDR3 DNA sequence: TGCGCCAGCAGTTCCTCGACAGGGAGCACTGAAGCTTTCTTT. Protein product: CASSSSTGSTEAFF.

This clone was picked up a small number of times. The chain combines TRBV30 with TRBJ1-5; D gene uncertain. The CDR3 runs to 12 residues. The germline V gene has CDR1 GTSNPN and CDR2 SVGIG (reference sequence). The V end was cut by 0 bases, the J end by 9 bases, with 9 bases between. Here the CDR3 reads CAWSVSAGPQHF. The CDR3 DNA follows: TGTGCCTGGAGTGTATCGGCAGGGCCCCAGCATTTT.

The genes are TRBV19 and TRBJ1-2, with D possibly matching TRBD1 (6 bases). The germline V gene encodes CDR1 LNHDA and CDR2 SQIVND (reference sequence). The ends were cut back, 4 bases at V and 2 bases at J, with 29 bases in the middle. The CDR3 length is 20 residues. The chain's CDR3 is CASSTLEGGDRLLPNYGYTF. The DNA for the CDR3 is TGTGCCAGTAGTACCCTTGAGGGGGGGGACCGCCTTCTCCCCAACTATGGCTACACCTTC.

This clone was seen once. This sequence joins TRBV10-3 and TRBJ1-2, with TRBD1 as a possible D gene (6 bases). Germline CDR1 is ENHRY and CDR2 is SYGVKD. The V gene lost 10 bases and the J gene lost 8 bases, with 17 bases spanning the gap. The CDR3 runs 12 residues. CDR3 loop: CATNYRDGGYTF. In DNA, the CDR3 is TGTGCCACTAATTACAGGGATGGCGGCTACACCTTC.

The chain recombines TRBV5-5 with TRBJ1-4, with 8 bases lining up with TRBD1. The V segment lost 4 bases and the J segment 0 bases; nucleotides outside the gene matches: 5. Germline V gene sequence: CDR1 SGHKS, CDR2 YYEKEE (reference sequence). CDR3 size: 16 residues. The DNA for the CDR3 is TGTGCCAGCAGCGGGACAGGACTTGCAACTAATGAAAAACTGTTTTTT. Its protein product is CASSGTGLATNEKLFF.

This chain links TRBV27 with TRBJ2-3; 8 nucleotides line up with TRBD1. The ends lost 8 bases at V and 2 bases at J; junction bases unmatched: 6. The CDR3 length is 14 residues. Germline CDR1 reads MNHEY; CDR2 reads SMNVEV (reference sequence). The CDR3 DNA follows: TGTGCCAGCGGATCCAGGGGGCTCACAGATACGCAGTATTTT. It yields the protein CASGSRGLTDTQYF.

The DNA for the CDR3 is TGCGCCAGCAGCCAAGACCCGCAGGGGGGCGAGCAGTACTTC. It encodes CASSQDPQGGEQYF. The genes are TRBV4-1 and TRBJ2-7; TRBD1 is a possible D gene (7 bases). V dropped 0 bases and J dropped 6 bases, with 12 bases sitting between them. This CDR3 has 14 amino acids. From germline, CDR1 is MGHRA and CDR2 YSYEKL.